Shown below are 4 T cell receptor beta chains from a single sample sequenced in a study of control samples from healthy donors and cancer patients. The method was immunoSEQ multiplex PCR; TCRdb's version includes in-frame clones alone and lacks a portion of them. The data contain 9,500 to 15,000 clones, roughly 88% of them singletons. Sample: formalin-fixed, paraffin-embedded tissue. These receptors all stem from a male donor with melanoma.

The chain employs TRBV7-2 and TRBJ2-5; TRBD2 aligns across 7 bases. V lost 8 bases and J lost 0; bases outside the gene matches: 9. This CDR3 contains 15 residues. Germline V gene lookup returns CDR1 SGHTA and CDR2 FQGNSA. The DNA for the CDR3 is TGTGCCAGCTCCTGGGGGGGAACCAACCAAGAGACCCAGTACTTC. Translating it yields CASSWGGTNQETQYF.

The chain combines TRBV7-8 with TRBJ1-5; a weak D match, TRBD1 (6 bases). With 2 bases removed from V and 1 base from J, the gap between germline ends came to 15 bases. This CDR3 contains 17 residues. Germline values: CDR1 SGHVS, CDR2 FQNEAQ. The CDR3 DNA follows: TGTGCCAGCAGCTTATCATGGGGGGCGAGGAGCAATCAGCCCCAGCATTTT. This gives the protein CASSLSWGARSNQPQHF.

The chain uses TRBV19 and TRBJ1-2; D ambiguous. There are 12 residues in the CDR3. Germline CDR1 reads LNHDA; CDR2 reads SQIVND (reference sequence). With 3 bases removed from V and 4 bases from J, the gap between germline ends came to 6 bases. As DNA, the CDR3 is TGTGCCAGTAGTATGGCTCTCTATGGCTACACCTTC. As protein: CASSMALYGYTF.

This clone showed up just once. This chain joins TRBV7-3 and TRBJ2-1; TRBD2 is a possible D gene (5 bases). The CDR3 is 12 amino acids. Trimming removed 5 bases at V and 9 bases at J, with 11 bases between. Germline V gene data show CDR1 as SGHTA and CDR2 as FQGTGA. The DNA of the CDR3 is TGTGCCAGCAGCACCTACGGAGGTGAGCAGTTCTTC. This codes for CASSTYGGEQFF.